Here is one TCR beta chain with its context. The data stem from a study of blood T cell repertoires in COVID-19. The overall study: Samples representing acute and convalescent COVID-19 were sourced from the United States, Italy and Spain. Sources were T cells, B-cell-depleted T cells, or PBMCs; the material itself was cDNA or gDNA.

The repertoire was sequenced with immunoSEQ multiplex PCR; TCRdb's copy has only in-frame clones and lacks some. The sample consists of fewer than 150,000 clones, around 86% of them appearing once. Trimming removed 1 base from V and 3 bases from J; junction bases left unmatched: 9. Germline CDR1 reads SNHLY; CDR2 reads FYNNEI. This CDR3 has 17 residues. Symptom resolution, clearance, or two negative PCRs marked the recovered donors of Cohort 3. The genes are TRBV2 and TRBJ2-1; TRBD2 agrees at 7 bases. Sample: PBMCs or T cells enriched from blood (not recorded which). The sequence was obtained from a man aged 30 to 39 who had recovered from COVID-19. The CDR3 protein is CASSEVKTGDYYNEQFF. CDR3 DNA: TGTGCCAGCAGTGAAGTGAAAACGGGGGACTACTACAATGAGCAGTTCTTC.